This record concerns one TCR beta chain sequence. Its binding antigen is unknown. Base qualities were left out, and no much larger clone turns up one base away. On a MiSeq, deep resolution sequencing aimed for a depth between 1 in 1 million and 1 in 200,000 T cells, with each clonotype covered approximately 9.2x on average. TCR beta libraries were generated with the immunoSEQ hsTCRB Kit. As for the authors' bioinformatics: ImmunoSEQ Data Assistant and ImmunoSEQ Analyzer were used for data analysis, and V, D and J genes were assigned according to IMGT definitions. Clonality was computed as one minus normalized Shannon entropy of productive rearrangement frequencies, ranging from 0 to 1. Only overrepresented clonotypes making up at least 0.05% of the repertoire of each patient were included in the public clonotype analysis. About a dozen repertoires from age-matched healthy donors, obtained from immuneACCESS, served as clonality controls. In TCRdb, the immuneACCESS table is reduced to in-frame sequences with V and J assigned. These tables do not hold every clone; where another copy was compared, an unresolved V gene accounts for under half, and the others remain unexplained. Clone size and V and J calls were adopted from that table, with D and trimming inferred from the DNA. The sample table shows about 150,000 clones, and 60% to 85% are seen once. In total, the top ten clones hold 5% to 5.5% of the sample.

This sample is drawn from a study of cytotoxic CD8 clonotypes in ibrutinib-treated CLL (dated by TCRdb to about 2021). At the level of the whole study: The cohort was composed of about 10 relapsed/refractory and approximately 14 treatment-naive patients; IGHV unmutated status was identified in about 17 patients. Responses were partial in roughly 24 patients and complete in 2; after median about 70 months follow-up, some 14 stayed in remission and about twelve progressed. Response samples were obtained after a median of around 11 months of treatment, with a range of roughly 6 to 40 months. On average, each sample yielded around 270,000 productive templates and about 94,000 productive rearrangements. Of the approximately 86 people in the trial, some 28 had longitudinal samples available. Cryopreserved peripheral blood mononuclear cells were obtained before treatment, at response, and at either sustained remission or disease progression. All remission and progressive disease samples were collected while patients were still receiving ibrutinib. Paper-wide results and their limitations: Public clonotypes were rare and either shrank or stayed stable during treatment, and the rise in clonality at ibrutinib response reflected expansion of private clonotypes. Lymph node repertoires were not examined, and the timing of sampling was not matched between patients in sustained remission and those whose disease progressed. Baseline clonality was found to be higher than that of age-matched healthy donors and was strongly correlated with circulating CD8+ T-cell counts. Clonality rose at ibrutinib response, remained stable during sustained remission, and dropped back toward baseline at progression.

The CDR3, cysteine through phenylalanine, is 14 amino acids long. Just the 42-base CDR3 DNA is kept, in frame starting at base 1. The V end gives up 5 bases and the J end 6 bases, leaving 7 bases in the junction not matched to a gene. Reading the germline V gene gives CDR1 SGHTA and CDR2 FQGTGA. The sample's time point label, decoded: around 2 years on ibrutinib. For TCR beta library preparation, around 2 micrograms of genomic DNA were isolated from cryopreserved PBMCs. Longitudinal blood samples from CLL patients on ibrutinib monotherapy underwent high-throughput TCR beta sequencing. The patients took part in an open-label, single-center phase 2 trial of ibrutinib monotherapy.

This receptor was taken from a human donor with chronic lymphocytic leukemia. In this chain, TRBV7-3 is recombined with TRBJ2-1; 7 junctional bases match TRBD1. Sequenced material: PBMCs, taken after 24 months of ibrutinib treatment. The CDR3 is CASSPRDRVNEQFF. The nucleotide sequence is TGTGCCAGCAGCCCCCGGGACAGAGTCAATGAGCAGTTCTTC.